This T cell receptor (beta chain) was captured in a study of T-cell reconstitution after alpha-beta-depleted transplantation in children. Trimming shortened V by 9 bases and J by 4 bases, and 12 bases separated the two germline ends. The CDR3 sequence is 12 residues long. CDR1 and CDR2 from the germline V gene are LGHDT and YNNKEL (reference sequence). Unique molecular identifiers featured in how the TCRbeta library was prepared. From the PCR reads, TCRdb called clonotypes with MiXCR, one entry per CDR3 protein. The data contain about 980,000 distinct CDR3 sequences, around 30% of them singletons. This clonotype was detected only a few times.

The sequences come from PBMCs, mostly from graft donor cells, collected 360 days after TCRalphabeta/CD19-depleted stem cell transplant. The J gene is TRBJ2-5, the V gene TRBV3-1; D is uncertain. The receptor's source is a boy under two years old who had a stem cell transplant for SCID, so the T cells may come from the graft donor. CDR3 sequence (DNA): TGTGCCAGTTCCGGTAGAGGAGAGACCCAGTACTTC. Translation: CASSGRGETQYF.